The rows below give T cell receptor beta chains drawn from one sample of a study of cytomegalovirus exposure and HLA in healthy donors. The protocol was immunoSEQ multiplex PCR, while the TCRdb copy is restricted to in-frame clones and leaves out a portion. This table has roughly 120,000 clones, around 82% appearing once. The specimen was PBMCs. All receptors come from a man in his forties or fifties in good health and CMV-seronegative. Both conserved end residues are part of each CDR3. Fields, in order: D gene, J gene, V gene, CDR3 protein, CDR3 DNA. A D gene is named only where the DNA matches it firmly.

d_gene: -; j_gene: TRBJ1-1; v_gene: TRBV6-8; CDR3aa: CASSNGANVTEAFF; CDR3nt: TGTGCCAGCAGTAATGGGGCGAATGTGACTGAAGCTTTCTTT
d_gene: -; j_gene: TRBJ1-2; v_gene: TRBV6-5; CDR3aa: CASSYVGQNYGYTF; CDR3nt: TGTGCCAGCAGTTACGTTGGGCAGAACTATGGCTACACCTTC
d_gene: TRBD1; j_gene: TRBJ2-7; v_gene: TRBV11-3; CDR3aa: CASSLGQGAGEQYF; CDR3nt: TGTGCCAGCAGCTTAGGTCAGGGGGCCGGCGAGCAGTACTTC
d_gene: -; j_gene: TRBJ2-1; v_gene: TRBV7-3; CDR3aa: CASSRTRSGVVVYNEQFF; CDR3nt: TGTGCCAGCAGTCGAACTAGATCGGGGGTAGTAGTTTACAATGAGCAGTTCTTC
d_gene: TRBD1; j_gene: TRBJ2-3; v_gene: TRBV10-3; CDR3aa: CAIRKDRGSDTQYF; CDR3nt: TGTGCCATCAGGAAGGACAGGGGGTCAGATACGCAGTATTTT
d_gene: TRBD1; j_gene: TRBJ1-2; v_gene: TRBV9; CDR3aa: CASSPGTGDYGYTF; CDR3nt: TGTGCCAGCAGTCCTGGGACAGGGGACTATGGCTACACCTTC
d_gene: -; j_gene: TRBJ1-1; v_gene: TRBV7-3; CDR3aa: CASSLEGSTEAFF; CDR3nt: TGTGCCAGCAGCTTAGAAGGGAGCACTGAAGCTTTCTTT
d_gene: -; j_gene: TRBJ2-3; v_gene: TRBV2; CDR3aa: CASSGTLIPADTQYF; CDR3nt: TGTGCCAGCAGTGGGACTCTCATTCCTGCGGATACGCAGTATTTT
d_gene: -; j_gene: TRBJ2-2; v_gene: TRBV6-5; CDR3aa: CASSSSQGRYGELFF; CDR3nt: TGTGCCAGCAGTTCCAGTCAGGGTCGATACGGGGAGCTGTTTTTT
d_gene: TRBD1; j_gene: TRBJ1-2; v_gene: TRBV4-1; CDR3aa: CASSQGAQGANYGYTF; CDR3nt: TGCGCCAGCAGCCAAGGGGCCCAGGGGGCAAACTATGGCTACACCTTC
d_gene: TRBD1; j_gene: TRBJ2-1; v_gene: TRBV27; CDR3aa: CASRKNSLDRALGVEQFF; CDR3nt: TGTGCCAGCAGAAAGAATTCCCTAGACAGGGCCCTCGGGGTTGAGCAGTTCTTC
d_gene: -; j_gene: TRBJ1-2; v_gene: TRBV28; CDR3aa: CASSSGLVNYGYTF; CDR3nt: TGTGCCAGCAGTTCAGGACTGGTCAACTATGGCTACACCTTC
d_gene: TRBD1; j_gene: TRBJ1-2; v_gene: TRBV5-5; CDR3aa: CASSTPGQALFYGYTF; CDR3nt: TGTGCCAGCAGTACGCCGGGACAGGCTCTTTTCTATGGCTACACCTTC